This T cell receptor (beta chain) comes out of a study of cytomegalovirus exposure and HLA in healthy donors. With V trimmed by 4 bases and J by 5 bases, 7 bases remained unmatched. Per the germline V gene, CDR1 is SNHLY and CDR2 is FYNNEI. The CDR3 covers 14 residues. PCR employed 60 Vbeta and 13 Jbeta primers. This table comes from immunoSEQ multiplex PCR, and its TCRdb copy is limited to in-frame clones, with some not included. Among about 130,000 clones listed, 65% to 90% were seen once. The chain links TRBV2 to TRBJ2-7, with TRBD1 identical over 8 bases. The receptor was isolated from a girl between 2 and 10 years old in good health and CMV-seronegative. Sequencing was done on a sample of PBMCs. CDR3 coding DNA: TGTGCCAGCAGTGGGACAGGGTGGCCTGACGAGCAGTACTTC. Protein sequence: CASSGTGWPDEQYF.